This T cell receptor beta chain was sequenced in a study of blood T cell repertoires in COVID-19. Turning to the study itself: T cells, B-cell-depleted T cells, or PBMCs supplied cDNA or gDNA.

Repertoires were generated with immunoSEQ multiplex PCR, while TCRdb's copy carries only in-frame clones and drops some. The sample has 250,000 to 300,000 clones; approximately 90% are singletons. This CDR3 spans 16 amino acids. Germline CDR1 reads SGHNT; CDR2 reads YENEEA. With 4 bases removed from V and 6 bases from J, the gap between germline ends came to 20 bases. This receptor was obtained from a man in his forties who had recovered from COVID-19. This sequence joins TRBV11-3 and TRBJ2-3; D is perhaps TRBD1 (6 bases). Sequences were obtained from PBMCs or T cells enriched from blood (not recorded which). The CDR3 bases are TGTGCCAGCAGCTCCTCATCTACAGGGAGCAAGGATACGCAGTATTTT. This codes for CASSSSSTGSKDTQYF.